This T cell receptor beta chain was sequenced for a study of tumor-infiltrating lymphocytes in oesophageal squamous cell carcinoma. Per the germline V gene, CDR1 is WNHNN and CDR2 is SYGVQD (reference sequence). CDR3 length equals 15 residues. A single record per CDR3 protein comes from TCRdb applying MiXCR to the PCR reads. The sample lists about 9,600 distinct CDR3 sequences, about 55% occurring once. The sequenced material came from esophageal tumor tissue. The chain employs TRBV10-1 and TRBJ2-3; 9 nucleotides agree with TRBD1. The assigned J gene may be wrong: the sequence end matches TRBJ2-1 better. This clonotype originated in a male donor with esophageal squamous cell carcinoma. The CDR3, as DNA: TGCGCCAGCAGTGATCAGGGACAGGGTAACAATGAGCAGTTCTTC. Amino acids: CASSDQGQGNNEQFF.